This T cell receptor beta chain originates from a study of T cells in localized non-small cell lung cancer. Findings and caveats of the study: Appearance in adjacent lung was seen for a median around 55 of the top 100 tumor clones.

Details on this clone: Antigen specificity is unknown.

Generated by immunoSEQ multiplex PCR, the TCRdb table keeps only in-frame clones and is missing some. The sample yields 70,000 or so clones, around 85% seen once. V shed 4 bases and J shed 5 bases, with 12 bases lying between them. Germline V gene lookup returns CDR1 SGHTA and CDR2 FQGTGA. This CDR3 is built from 13 residues. The sequenced sample was peripheral blood, obtained before any cancer treatment. The receptor's source is a female donor older than 55 with stage I lung adenocarcinoma. The chain recombines TRBV7-3 with TRBJ2-7; either TRBD1 or TRBD2 may supply D (5 bases each). CDR3 bases: TGTGCCAGCAGCTCCAGGGACGGCCACGAGCAGTACTTC. It encodes CASSSRDGHEQYF.